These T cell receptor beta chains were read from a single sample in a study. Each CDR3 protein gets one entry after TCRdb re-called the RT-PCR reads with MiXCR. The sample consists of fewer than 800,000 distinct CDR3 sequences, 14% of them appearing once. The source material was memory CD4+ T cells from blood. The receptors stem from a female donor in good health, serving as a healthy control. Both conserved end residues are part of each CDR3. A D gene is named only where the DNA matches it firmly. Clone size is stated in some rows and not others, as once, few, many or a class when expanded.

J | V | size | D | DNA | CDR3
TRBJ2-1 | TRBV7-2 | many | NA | TGTGCCAGCAGCTTAGTTGCTGGGGCGCAGTTCTTC | CASSLVAGAQFF
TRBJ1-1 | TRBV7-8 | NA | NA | TGTGCCAGCAGCTCTAGACAGTTCCTGAGGTCTGAAGCTTTCTTT | CASSSRQFLRSEAFF
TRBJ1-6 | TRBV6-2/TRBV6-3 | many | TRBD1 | TGTGCCAGCCGGACAGGAGATAATTCACCCCTCCACTTT | CASRTGDNSPLHF
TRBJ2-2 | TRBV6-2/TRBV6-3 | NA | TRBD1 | TGTGCCAGCAGTCCTCATGACCGGGGACAGGGGTTTGGCTGGGAGCTGTTTTTT | CASSPHDRGQGFGWELFF
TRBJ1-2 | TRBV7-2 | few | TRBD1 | TGTGCCAGCAGCATCCTGACAGGGTCAACTCCCCACAATGGCTACACCTTC | CASSILTGSTPHNGYTF
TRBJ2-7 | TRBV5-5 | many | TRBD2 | TGTGCCAGCAGCCGCGCGGGGGGAGAGCAGTACTTC | CASSRAGGEQYF
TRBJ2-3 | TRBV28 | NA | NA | TGTGCCAGCAGATTCCAGGGATTTGGGGATACGCAGTATTTT | CASRFQGFGDTQYF
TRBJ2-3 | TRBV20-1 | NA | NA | TGCAGTGCTAGCGGACCTCACGTTGGGACAGATACGCAGTATTTT | CSASGPHVGTDTQYF
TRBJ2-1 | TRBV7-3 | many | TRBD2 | TGTGCCAGCAGCTCCTCGCCGGGGGGTGAGCAGTTCTTC | CASSSSPGGEQFF
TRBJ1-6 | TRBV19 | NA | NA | TGTGCCAGTAGTATGACAGCCTACCCTAATTCACCCCTCCACTTT | CASSMTAYPNSPLHF
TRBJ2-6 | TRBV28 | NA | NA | TGTGCCAGCAGTAAAGAGGGGGTATCCGGGGCCAACGTCCTGACTTTC | CASSKEGVSGANVLTF
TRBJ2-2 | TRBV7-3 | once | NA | TGTGCCAGCAGCTTAGACAGTGTTACCGGGGAGCTGTTTTTT | CASSLDSVTGELFF
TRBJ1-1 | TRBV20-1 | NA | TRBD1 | TGCAGTGCTAGGAGGGGGCGTGAGGATGAAGCTTTCTTT | CSARRGREDEAFF
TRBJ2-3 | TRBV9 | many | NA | TGTGCCAGCAGCCTGGGATTGGATACGCAGTATTTT | CASSLGLDTQYF
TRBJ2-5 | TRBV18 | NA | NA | TGTGCCAGCTCAGCGTACCAAGAGACCCAGTACTTC | CASSAYQETQYF
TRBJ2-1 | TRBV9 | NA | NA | TGTGCCAGCAGCGCCCCGCAAGGGGTCCCCTCCTACAATGAGCAGTTCTTC | CASSAPQGVPSYNEQFF
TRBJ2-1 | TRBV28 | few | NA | TGTGCCAGCAGTTCCCCCAGCGTGGAGTTCTACAATGAGCAGTTCTTC | CASSSPSVEFYNEQFF
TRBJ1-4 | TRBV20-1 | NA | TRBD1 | TGCAGTGCTAGAGGGGACAGGCAATATGAAAAACTGTTTTTT | CSARGDRQYEKLFF
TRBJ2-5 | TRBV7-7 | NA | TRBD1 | TGTGCCAGCAGCACAGACAGGGAGGAGACCCAGTACTTC | CASSTDREETQYF
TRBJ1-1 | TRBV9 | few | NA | TGTGCCAGCAGCGTAGGGACAATGAACACTGAAGCTTTCTTT | CASSVGTMNTEAFF
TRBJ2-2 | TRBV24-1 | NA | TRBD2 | TGTGCCACCAGTGATAGGACTAGCGGGAATAGCGGGGAGCTGTTTTTT | CATSDRTSGNSGELFF
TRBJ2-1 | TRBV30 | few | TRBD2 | TGTGCCTGGAGTCTAGCGGCGCAAAATGAGCAGTTCTTC | CAWSLAAQNEQFF
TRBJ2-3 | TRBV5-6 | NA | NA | TGTGCCAGCAAGATTAAGGGCACAGATACGCAGTATTTT | CASKIKGTDTQYF
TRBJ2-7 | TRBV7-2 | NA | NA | TGTGCCAGCAGCTTCCGGGCCCTACCCCACGAGCAGTACTTC | CASSFRALPHEQYF
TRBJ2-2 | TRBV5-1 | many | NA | TGCGCCAGCAGCTTGGCGGTGGGCACCGGGGAGCTGTTTTTT | CASSLAVGTGELFF
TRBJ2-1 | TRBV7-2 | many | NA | TGTGCCAGCAGCGTTAGGCCACCCGATGAGCAGTTCTTC | CASSVRPPDEQFF
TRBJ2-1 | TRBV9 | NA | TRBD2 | TGTGCCAGCAGCGTAGTTAGCGGGGGGGGCTTCTACAATGAGCAGTTCTTC | CASSVVSGGGFYNEQFF
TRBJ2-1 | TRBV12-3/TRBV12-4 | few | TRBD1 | TGTGCCAGCAGTTTAAGGGGGAGGACAGGGCGTTCGAATGAGCAGTTCTTC | CASSLRGRTGRSNEQFF
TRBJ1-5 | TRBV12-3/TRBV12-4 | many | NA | TGTGCCAGCAGTTTAGTAAGGGGTAGCAATCAGCCCCAGCATTTT | CASSLVRGSNQPQHF
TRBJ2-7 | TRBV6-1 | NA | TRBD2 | TGTGCCAGCAGACCTACGGCGGGAGGGCTCTACGAGCAGTACTTC | CASRPTAGGLYEQYF
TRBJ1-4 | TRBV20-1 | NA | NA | TGCAGTGCTAGGCGGGGTGGGGAAAAACTGTTTTTT | CSARRGGEKLFF
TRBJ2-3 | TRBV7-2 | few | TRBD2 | TGTGCCAGCAGCCAGCGGGGGGGGAGCACAGATACGCAGTATTTT | CASSQRGGSTDTQYF
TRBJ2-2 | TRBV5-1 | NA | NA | TGCGCCAGCAGCTCCGACCTAATTACAGGGTTGGGCACCGGGGAGCTGTTTTTT | CASSSDLITGLGTGELFF
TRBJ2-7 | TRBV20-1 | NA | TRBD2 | TGCAGTGCTACTACTAGCGGGAGTATGCCCTACGAGCAGTACTTC | CSATTSGSMPYEQYF
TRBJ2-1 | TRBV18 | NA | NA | TGTGCCAGCTCACCAACATCCAACCTGGCCTACAATGAGCAGTTCTTC | CASSPTSNLAYNEQFF
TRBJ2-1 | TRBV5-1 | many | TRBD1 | TGCGCCAGCAGCCTTACGACAGGGCGCAATGAGCAGTTCTTC | CASSLTTGRNEQFF
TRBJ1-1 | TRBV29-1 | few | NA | TGCAGCGCCCTCAGCTCGACGAACACTGAAGCTTTCTTT | CSALSSTNTEAFF
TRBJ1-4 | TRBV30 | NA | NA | TGTGCCTGGAGTCCGCCGACAGGTAGAGGCGAAAAACTGTTTTTT | CAWSPPTGRGEKLFF
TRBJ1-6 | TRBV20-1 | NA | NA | TGCAGTGCCCCACCGACCGTCTCAGGGTCACCCCTCCACTTT | CSAPPTVSGSPLHF
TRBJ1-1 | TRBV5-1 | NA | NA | TGCGCCAGCAGCTTAGCGGCCAGAACCTTTGAAGCTTTCTTT | CASSLAARTFEAFF
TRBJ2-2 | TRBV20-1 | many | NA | TGCAGTGCCGATTCAGGCAGCTCGAACACCGGGGAGCTGTTTTTT | CSADSGSSNTGELFF
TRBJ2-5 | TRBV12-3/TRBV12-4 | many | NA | TGTGCCAGCACCCGGGAGTGGCAAGAGACCCAGTACTTC | CASTREWQETQYF
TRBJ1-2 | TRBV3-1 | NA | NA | TGTGCCAGCAGCCAAGGAACAGCAAGCTATGGCTACACCTTC | CASSQGTASYGYTF
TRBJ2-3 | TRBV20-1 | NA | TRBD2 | TGCAGTGCTAGGGGGACTAGCGGGAGGGTAGATACGCAGTATTTT | CSARGTSGRVDTQYF
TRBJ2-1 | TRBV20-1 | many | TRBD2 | TGCAGTGCTTCTTCACTAGCGGGCGGAAACAATGAGCAGTTCTTC | CSASSLAGGNNEQFF
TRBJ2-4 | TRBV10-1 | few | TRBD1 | TGCGCCAGCAGCACAGGGGCCAGCAAAAACATTCAGTACTTC | CASSTGASKNIQYF
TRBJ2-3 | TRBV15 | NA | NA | TGTGCCACCAGCAAAGAAACAGATACGCAGTATTTT | CATSKETDTQYF
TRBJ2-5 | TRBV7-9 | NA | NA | TGTGCCAGCAGCCCCCCGGGGAGCCTACGGGAGACCCAGTACTTC | CASSPPGSLRETQYF
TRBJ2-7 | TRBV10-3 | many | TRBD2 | TGTGCCATCATGCCCCCAGCGGGAGAAACCCCGTACTTC | CAIMPPAGETPYF
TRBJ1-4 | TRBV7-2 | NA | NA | TGTGCCAGCAGCTTAGTAGAAGGGCTTAATGAAAAACTGTTTTTT | CASSLVEGLNEKLFF
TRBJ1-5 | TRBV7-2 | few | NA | TGTGCCAGCAGCTTATGGGCAGGGTCTAATCAGCCCCAGCATTTT | CASSLWAGSNQPQHF
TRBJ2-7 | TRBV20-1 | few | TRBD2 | TGCAGTGCTAGAGCCGGCCTAGCGGTTTTTTACGAGCAGTACTTC | CSARAGLAVFYEQYF
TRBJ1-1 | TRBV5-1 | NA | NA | TGCGCCAGCAGCTCGCGAGAATTTTCAGGGGCGTTAAAAGCTTTCTTT | CASSSREFSGALKAFF